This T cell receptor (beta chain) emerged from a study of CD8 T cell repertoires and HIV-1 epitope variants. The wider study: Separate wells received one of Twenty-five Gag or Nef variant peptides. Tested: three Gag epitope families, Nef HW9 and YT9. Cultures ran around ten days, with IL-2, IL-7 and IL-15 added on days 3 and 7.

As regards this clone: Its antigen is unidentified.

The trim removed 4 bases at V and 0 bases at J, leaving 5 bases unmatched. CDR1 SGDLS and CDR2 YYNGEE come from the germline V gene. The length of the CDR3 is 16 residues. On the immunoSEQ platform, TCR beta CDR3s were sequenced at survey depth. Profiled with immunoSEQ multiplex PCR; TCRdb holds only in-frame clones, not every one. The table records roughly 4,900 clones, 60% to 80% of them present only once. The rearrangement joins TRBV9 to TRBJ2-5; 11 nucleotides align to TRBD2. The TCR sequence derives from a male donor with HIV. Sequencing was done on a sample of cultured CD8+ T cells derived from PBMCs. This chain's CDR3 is CASSTTSGVHQETQYF. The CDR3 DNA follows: TGTGCCAGCAGCACGACTAGCGGGGTACACCAAGAGACCCAGTACTTC.